Shown below are 9 T cell receptor beta chains from a single sample sequenced in a study of human thymus T cells. Resections that were taken during corrective heart surgery supplied the thymus tissue. TCRdb keeps only in-frame clones here, not all; method: immunoSEQ multiplex PCR. The sample contains 65,000 to 90,000 clones, 85% to 95% of which appear only once. Sequencing was done on a sample of thymus tissue. The receptor source for this set is a girl under three years old with a congenital heart defect but otherwise immunologically healthy.

The chain uses TRBV6-5 and TRBJ1-4; D unclear. The CDR3 is 16 residues long. Germline CDR1 reads MNHEY; CDR2 reads SVGAGI. V lost 4 bases, J lost 11 bases, and 23 bases lay in between. The CDR3 loop is CASSSEVRGRARKLFF. In nucleotides, the CDR3 is TGTGCCAGCAGTTCCGAAGTCCGTGGGAGGGCTCGGAAACTGTTTTTT.

This sequence joins TRBV29-1 and TRBJ2-3; TRBD2 agrees at 8 bases. This CDR3 has 16 amino acids. With V trimmed by 2 bases and J by 1 base, 8 bases remained unmatched. Germline CDR1 and CDR2: SQVTM and ANQGSEA. Written as DNA, the CDR3 is TGCAGCGTTGAATTTCTCGGGAGGGCGGGCACAGATACGCAGTATTTT. As protein: CSVEFLGRAGTDTQYF.

This chain uses TRBV4-1 with TRBJ2-1, with 8 nucleotides matching TRBD2. The germline gives CDR1 MGHRA, CDR2 YSYEKL. Losses at the gene ends were 10 bases for V and 6 bases for J; bases not matched to a gene: 17. The CDR3 has 16 residues. DNA of the CDR3: TGCGCCACCCGCCCTTACCATACGGGAGGGGGCAATGAGCAGTTCTTC. Amino acid sequence: CATRPYHTGGGNEQFF.

The chain combines TRBV27 with TRBJ1-1; possible D gene TRBD1, 6 bases. The CDR3 loop spans 17 amino acids. V was cut by 2 bases and J by 2 bases, with 18 bases left in between. CDR1 and CDR2 (germline): MNHEY, SMNVEV (reference sequence). This CDR3 is CASSLRQGGVPNTEAFF. The CDR3 DNA is TGTGCCAGCAGTTTACGACAAGGGGGGGTTCCCAACACTGAAGCTTTCTTT.

The chain couples TRBV5-5 to TRBJ2-3; 7 positions agree with TRBD1. CDR1 is SGHKS and CDR2 is YYEKEE in the germline V gene (reference sequence). The CDR3 extends over 14 amino acids. V was clipped by 2 bases and J by 2 bases; unmatched bases: 2. The CDR3 spells CASSFGQVTDTQYF. The CDR3 DNA reads as TGTGCCAGCAGCTTCGGACAGGTCACAGATACGCAGTATTTT.

The chain uses TRBV5-1 and TRBJ2-6, with D perhaps being TRBD1 or TRBD2 (5 bases each). Germline CDR1 SGHRS, CDR2 YFSETQ. Trimming took 5 bases from V and 5 from J, leaving 17 bases between them. CDR3 length: 16 residues. CDR3 sequence reads: CASRTGDRAWANVLTF. In DNA form, the CDR3 reads TGCGCCAGCAGAACCGGGGACCGCGCTTGGGCCAACGTCCTGACTTTC.

The chain links TRBV6-5 to TRBJ2-5, with no clear D. V was shortened by 6 bases and J by 7 bases, with 21 bases between the two germline ends. There are 15 residues in the CDR3. Germline V lookup: CDR1 MNHEY, CDR2 SVGAGI. This chain's CDR3 is CASRLRAQVWGTQYF. The CDR3 DNA is TGTGCCAGCAGATTACGGGCCCAGGTTTGGGGGACCCAGTACTTC.

In the case of this clone: Relative to the germline gene, one junction end is altered; a read error may explain this. The chain couples TRBV7-7 to TRBJ2-5, with D perhaps TRBD2 (5 bases). This CDR3 region has 14 residues. Germline V gives CDR1 SSHAT, CDR2 FNYEAQ (reference sequence). The CDR3 nucleotides are TGTGCTAGCAGCCCGGCGGGTTTCGAAGAGACCCAGTACTTC. Translating gives CASSPAGFEETQYF.

V gene TRBV2 combines with J gene TRBJ2-5; tentative D call: TRBD1 (6 bases). Germline-derived CDR1 and CDR2 are SNHLY and FYNNEI. V gave up 1 base and J gave up 0 bases, with 6 bases separating them. The CDR3 loop spans 14 amino acids. CDR3 region: CASSEGTDQETQYF. DNA for the CDR3: TGTGCCAGCAGTGAAGGGACAGACCAAGAGACCCAGTACTTC. Complete variable domain (other parts from reference TRBV2 and TRBJ2-5): EPEVTQTPSHQVTQMGQEVILRCVPISNHLYFYWYRQILGQKVEFLVSFYNNEISEKSEIFDDQFSVERPDGSNFTLKIRSTKLEDSAMYFCASSEGTDQETQYFGPGTRLLVL.